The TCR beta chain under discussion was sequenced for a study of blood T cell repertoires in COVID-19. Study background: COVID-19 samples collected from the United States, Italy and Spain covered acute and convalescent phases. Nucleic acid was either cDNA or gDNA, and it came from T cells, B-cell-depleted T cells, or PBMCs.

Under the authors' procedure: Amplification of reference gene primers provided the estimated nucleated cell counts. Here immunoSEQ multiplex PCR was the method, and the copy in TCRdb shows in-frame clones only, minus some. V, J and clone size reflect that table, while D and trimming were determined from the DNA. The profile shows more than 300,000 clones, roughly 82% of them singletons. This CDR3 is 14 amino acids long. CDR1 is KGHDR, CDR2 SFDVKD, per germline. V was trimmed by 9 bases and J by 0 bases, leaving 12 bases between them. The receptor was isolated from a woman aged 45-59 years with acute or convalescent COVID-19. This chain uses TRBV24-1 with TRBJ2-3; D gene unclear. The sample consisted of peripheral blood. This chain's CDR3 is CATAPDTSTDTQYF. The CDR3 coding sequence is TGTGCCACCGCTCCCGACACCAGCACAGATACGCAGTATTTT.